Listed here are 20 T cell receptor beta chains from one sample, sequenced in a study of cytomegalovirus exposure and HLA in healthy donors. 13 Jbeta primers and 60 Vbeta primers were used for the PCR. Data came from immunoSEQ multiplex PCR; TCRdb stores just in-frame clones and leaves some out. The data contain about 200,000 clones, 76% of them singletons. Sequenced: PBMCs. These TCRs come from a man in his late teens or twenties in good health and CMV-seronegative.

CDR3: CASSRTGAQPQHF. CDR3 nucleotides: TGTGCCAGCTCCCGGACAGGGGCTCAGCCCCAGCATTTT. V is TRBV7-9 and J is TRBJ1-5, with 9 bases identical to TRBD1. This CDR3 has 13 residues. Germline values: CDR1 SEHNR, CDR2 FQNEAQ (reference sequence). After removal of 8 bases from V and 6 bases from J, the junction contained 5 bases not matched to a gene.

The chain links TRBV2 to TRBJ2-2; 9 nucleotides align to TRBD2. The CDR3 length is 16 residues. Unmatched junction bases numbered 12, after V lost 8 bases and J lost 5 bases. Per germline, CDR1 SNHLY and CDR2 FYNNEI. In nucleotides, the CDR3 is TGTGCCAGCTCCCCTGCCGGCGGGAGGGGAACCGGGGAGCTGTTTTTT. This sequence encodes CASSPAGGRGTGELFF.

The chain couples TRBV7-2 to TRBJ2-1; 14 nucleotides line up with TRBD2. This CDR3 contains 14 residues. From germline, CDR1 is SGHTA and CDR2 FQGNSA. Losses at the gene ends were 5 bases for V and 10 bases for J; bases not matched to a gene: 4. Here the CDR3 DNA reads TGTGCCAGCAGCGCCGGACTAGCGGGAGGAGAGCAGTTCTTC. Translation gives CASSAGLAGGEQFF.

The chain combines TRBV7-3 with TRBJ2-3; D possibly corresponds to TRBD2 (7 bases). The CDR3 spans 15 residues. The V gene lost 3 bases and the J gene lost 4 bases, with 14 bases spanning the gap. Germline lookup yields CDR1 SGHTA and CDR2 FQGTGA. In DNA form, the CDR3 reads TGTGCCAGCAGCTTCGGGGGGCTCTCAGCAGATACGCAGTATTTT. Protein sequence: CASSFGGLSADTQYF.

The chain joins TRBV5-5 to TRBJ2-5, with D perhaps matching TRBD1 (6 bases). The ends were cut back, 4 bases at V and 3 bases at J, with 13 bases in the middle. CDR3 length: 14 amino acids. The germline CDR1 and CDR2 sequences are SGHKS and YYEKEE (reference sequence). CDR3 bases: TGTGCCAGCAGCAAGAGGACAGACGAAGAGACCCAGTACTTC. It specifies CASSKRTDEETQYF.

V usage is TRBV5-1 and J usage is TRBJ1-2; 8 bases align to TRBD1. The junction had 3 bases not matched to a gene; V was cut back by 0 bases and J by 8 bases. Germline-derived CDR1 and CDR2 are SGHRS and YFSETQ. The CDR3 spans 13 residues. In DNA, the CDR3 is TGCGCCAGCAGCTTGGGGACAGGGTACGGCTACACCTTC. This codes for CASSLGTGYGYTF.

CDR3 residues: CASKLYESTGELFF. For the CDR3, the DNA is TGTGCCAGTAAACTATACGAGTCCACCGGGGAGCTGTTTTTT. The chain has TRBV19 and TRBJ2-2; no clear D. The germline gives CDR1 LNHDA, CDR2 SQIVND (reference sequence). V lost 7 bases, J lost 4 bases, and 13 bases lay in between. The CDR3 is 14 amino acids.

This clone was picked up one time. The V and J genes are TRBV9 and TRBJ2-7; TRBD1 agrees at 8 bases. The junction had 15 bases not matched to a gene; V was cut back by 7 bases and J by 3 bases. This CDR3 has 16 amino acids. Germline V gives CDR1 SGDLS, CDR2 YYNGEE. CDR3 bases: TGTGCCAGCCACGTGGGACCGGACAGGGCCCTCTACGAGCAGTACTTC. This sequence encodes CASHVGPDRALYEQYF.

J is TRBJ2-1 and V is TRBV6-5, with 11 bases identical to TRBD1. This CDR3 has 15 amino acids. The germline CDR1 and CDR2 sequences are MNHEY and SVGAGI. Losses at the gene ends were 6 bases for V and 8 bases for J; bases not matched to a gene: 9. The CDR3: CASSPGQGAMHEQFF. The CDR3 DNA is TGTGCCAGCAGCCCTGGACAGGGGGCAATGCATGAGCAGTTCTTC.

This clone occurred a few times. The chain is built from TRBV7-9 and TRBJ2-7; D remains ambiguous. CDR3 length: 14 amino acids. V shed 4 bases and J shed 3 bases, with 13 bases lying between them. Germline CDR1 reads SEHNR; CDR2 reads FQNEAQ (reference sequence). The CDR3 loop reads CASSSPLEFYEQYF. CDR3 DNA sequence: TGTGCCAGCAGCTCACCACTCGAATTCTACGAGCAGTACTTC.

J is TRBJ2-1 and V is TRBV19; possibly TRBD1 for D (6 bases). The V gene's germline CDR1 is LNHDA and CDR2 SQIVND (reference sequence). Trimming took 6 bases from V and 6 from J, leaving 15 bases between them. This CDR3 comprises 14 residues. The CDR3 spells CASSTLQGPNEQFF. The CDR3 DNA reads TGTGCCAGTAGCACCTTACAGGGTCCCAATGAGCAGTTCTTC. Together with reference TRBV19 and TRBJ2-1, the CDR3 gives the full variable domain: DGGITQSPKYLFRKEGQNVTLSCEQNLNHDAMYWYRQDPGQGLRLIYYSQIVNDFQKGDIAEGYSVSREKKESFPLTVTSAQKNPTAFYLCASSTLQGPNEQFFGPGTRLTVL.

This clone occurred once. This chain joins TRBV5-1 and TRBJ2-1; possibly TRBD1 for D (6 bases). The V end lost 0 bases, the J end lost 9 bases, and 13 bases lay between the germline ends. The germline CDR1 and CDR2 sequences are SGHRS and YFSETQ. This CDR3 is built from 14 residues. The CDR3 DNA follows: TGCGCCAGCAGCTTGGCCCACAGGGTGGGTGAGCAGTTCTTC. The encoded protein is CASSLAHRVGEQFF. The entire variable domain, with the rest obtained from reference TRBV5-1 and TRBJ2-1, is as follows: KAGVTQTPRYLIKTRGQQVTLSCSPISGHRSVSWYQQTPGQGLQFLFEYFSETQRNKGNFPGRFSGRQFSNSRSEMNVSTLELGDSALYLCASSLAHRVGEQFFGPGTRLTVL.

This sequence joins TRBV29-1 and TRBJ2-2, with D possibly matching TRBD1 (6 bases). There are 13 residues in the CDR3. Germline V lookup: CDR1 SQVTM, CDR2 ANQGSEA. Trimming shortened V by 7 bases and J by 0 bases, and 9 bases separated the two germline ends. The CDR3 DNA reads TGCAGCGCTGGACAGACGAACACCGGGGAGCTGTTTTTT. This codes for CSAGQTNTGELFF.

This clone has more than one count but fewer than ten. CDR3: CASSLVLMAGPGELFF. CDR3 nucleotides: TGTGCCAGCAGCTTGGTTTTAATGGCAGGGCCCGGGGAGCTGTTTTTT. The chain has TRBV5-4 and TRBJ2-2, with a weak D call TRBD1 (5 bases). Germline loops: CDR1 SGHNT, CDR2 YYREEE (reference sequence). Trimming stripped 0 bases from V and 6 bases from J, with 15 bases between. The CDR3 sequence is 16 residues long.

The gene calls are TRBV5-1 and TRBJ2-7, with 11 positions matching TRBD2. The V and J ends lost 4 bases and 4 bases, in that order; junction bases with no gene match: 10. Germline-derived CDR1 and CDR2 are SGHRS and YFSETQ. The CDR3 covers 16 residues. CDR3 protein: CASSRLAGKGDYEQYF. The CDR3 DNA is TGCGCCAGCAGCCGACTAGCGGGAAAGGGGGATTACGAGCAGTACTTC.

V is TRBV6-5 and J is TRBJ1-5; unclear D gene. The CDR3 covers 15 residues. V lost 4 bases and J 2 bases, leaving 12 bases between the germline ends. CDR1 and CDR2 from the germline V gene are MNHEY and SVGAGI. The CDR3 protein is CASSSDSLGNQPQHF. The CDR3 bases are TGTGCCAGCAGTTCAGACTCTTTGGGCAATCAGCCCCAGCATTTT.

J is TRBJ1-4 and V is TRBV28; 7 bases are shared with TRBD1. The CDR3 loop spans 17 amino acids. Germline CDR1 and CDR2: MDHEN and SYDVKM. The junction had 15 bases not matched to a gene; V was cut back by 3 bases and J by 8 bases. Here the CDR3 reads CASSFAGPGQSGEKLFF. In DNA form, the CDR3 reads TGTGCCAGCAGTTTCGCCGGACCGGGACAGTCAGGCGAAAAACTGTTTTTT. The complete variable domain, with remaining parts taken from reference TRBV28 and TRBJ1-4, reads DVKVTQSSRYLVKRTGEKVFLECVQDMDHENMFWYRQDPGLGLRLIYFSYDVKMKEKGDIPEGYSVSREKKERFSLILESASTNQTSMYLCASSFAGPGQSGEKLFFGSGTQLSVL.

DNA of the CDR3: TGTGCCAGCAGTTTACTCGACAGTGCTAACTATGGCTACACCTTC. Amino acid sequence: CASSLLDSANYGYTF. V is TRBV27 and J is TRBJ1-2, with D maybe TRBD1 (5 bases). This CDR3 has 15 amino acids. CDR1 and CDR2 (germline): MNHEY, SMNVEV (reference sequence). V shed 2 bases and J shed 0 bases, with 10 bases lying between them.

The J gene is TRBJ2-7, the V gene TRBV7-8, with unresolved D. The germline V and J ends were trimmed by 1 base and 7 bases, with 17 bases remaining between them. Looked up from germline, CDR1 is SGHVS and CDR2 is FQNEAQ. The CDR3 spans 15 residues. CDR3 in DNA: TGTGCCAGCAGCTTAGTGCACTACCTCTCCGGGGAGCAGTACTTC. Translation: CASSLVHYLSGEQYF.

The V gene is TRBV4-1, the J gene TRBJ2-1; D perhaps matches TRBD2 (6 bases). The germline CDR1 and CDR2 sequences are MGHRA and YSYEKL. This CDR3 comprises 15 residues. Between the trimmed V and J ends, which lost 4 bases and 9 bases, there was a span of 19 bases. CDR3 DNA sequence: TGCGCCAGCAGCCGGATGGACTACGGTGACAGTGAGCAGTTCTTC. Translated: CASSRMDYGDSEQFF.